In this sample, the clone carrying this T cell receptor (beta chain) turned up a few times. Its antigen is undetermined. The source of the sample is a study of identical twins. The study's findings and limits: Modelling underestimated the level of out-of-frame TCR alpha sharing observed in monozygotic twins. Twins' surplus sharing was weaker for beta out-of-frame sequences. Part of the zero-insertion signal could reflect confounding by invariant MAIT and iNKT cells.

TCRdb re-called the 5' RACE reads through MiXCR, storing one row per CDR3 protein. Of hundreds of thousands of distinct CDR3 sequences detected, 9% to 15% appear once; the ten largest clones hold 1.5% to 2%. These data were also reused for a study on yellow fever vaccine responses in identical twins.

This receptor was taken from a woman younger than 30 in good health. The sample comprised PBMCs.

In nucleotides, the CDR3 is TGTGCCATCAGTGGGACCGAGACCGGGGAGCTGTTTTTT. As protein: CAISGTETGELFF. The V and J genes are TRBV10-3 and TRBJ2-2; D uncertain. V gave up 4 bases and J gave up 5 bases, with 8 bases separating them. CDR1 and CDR2 (germline): ENHRY, SYGVKD. The CDR3 is 13 residues long.